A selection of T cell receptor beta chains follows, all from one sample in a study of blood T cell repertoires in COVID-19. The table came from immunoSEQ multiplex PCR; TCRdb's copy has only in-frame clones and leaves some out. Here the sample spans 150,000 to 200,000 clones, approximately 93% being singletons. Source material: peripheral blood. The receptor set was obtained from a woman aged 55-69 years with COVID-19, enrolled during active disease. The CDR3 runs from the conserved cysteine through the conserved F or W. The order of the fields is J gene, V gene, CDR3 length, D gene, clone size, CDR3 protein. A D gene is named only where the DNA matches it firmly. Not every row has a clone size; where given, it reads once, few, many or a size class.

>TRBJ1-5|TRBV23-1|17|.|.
CASSQIAPGLLTQPQHF
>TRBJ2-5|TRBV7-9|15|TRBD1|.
CASSQTWTGRETQYF
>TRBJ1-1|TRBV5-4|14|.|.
CAIATVGFGTEAFF
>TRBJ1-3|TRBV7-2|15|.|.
CASSLDSLSGNTIYF
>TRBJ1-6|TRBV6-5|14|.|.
CASSPGVAHSPLHF
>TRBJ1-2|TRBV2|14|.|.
CASSSEDRDDGYTF
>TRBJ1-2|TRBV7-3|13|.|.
CASSYNRDRGYTF
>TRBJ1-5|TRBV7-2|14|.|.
CASSLGRNNQPQHF
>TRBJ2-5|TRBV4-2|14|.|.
CASSQGGRTETQYF
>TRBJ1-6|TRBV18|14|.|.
CASSPDPGNSPLHF
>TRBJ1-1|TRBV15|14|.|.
CATSRDRSRFEAFF
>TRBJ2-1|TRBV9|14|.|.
CASSVTPQGNEQFF
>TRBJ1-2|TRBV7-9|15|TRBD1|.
CASSTRTGKNYGYTF
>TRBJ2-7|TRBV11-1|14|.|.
CASSSGTLIYEQYF
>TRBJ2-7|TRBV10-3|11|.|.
CASGGGDEQYF
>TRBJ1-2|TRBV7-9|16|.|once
CASSLNSGHGFYGYTF
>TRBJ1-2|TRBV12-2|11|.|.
CASRYYHGYTF
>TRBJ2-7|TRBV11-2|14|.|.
CASNSLVGPYEQYF
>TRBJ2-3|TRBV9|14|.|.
CASSVDQGTDTQYF
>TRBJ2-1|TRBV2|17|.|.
CASTTGGRGLGYNEQFF
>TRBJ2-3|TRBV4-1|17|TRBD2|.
CASSQGRLAGVPDTQYF
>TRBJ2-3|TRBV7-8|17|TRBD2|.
CASSLGDVSGGARGQYF
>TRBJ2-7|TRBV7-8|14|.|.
CASSLGRTVYEQYF
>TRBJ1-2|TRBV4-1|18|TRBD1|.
CASSQLVRTGVWGYGYTF
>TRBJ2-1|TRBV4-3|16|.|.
CASSQDWRGSYNEQFF
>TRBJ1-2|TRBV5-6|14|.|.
CASSLVAGAYGYTF